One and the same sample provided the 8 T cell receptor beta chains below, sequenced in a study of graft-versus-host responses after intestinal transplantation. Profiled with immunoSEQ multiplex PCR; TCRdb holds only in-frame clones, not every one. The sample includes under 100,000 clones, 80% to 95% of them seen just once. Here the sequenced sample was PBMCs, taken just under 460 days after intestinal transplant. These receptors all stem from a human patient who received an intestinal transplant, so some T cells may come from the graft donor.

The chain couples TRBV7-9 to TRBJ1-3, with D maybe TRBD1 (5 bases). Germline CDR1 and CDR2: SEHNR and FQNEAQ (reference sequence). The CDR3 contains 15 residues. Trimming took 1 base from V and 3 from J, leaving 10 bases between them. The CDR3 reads CASSLGSGVGNTIYF. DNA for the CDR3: TGTGCCAGCAGCTTAGGATCGGGGGTTGGAAACACCATATATTTT. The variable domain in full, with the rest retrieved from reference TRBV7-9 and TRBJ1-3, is DTGVSQNPRHKITKRGQNVTFRCDPISEHNRLYWYRQTLGQGPEFLTYFQNEAQLEKSRLLSDRFSAERPKGSFSTLEIQRTEQGDSAMYLCASSLGSGVGNTIYFGEGSWLTVV.

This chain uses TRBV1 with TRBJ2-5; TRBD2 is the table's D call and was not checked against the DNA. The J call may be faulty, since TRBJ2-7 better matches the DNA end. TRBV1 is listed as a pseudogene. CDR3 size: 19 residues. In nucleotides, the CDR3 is TGCACCAGCAGCCAAATACAACTCCTTAGCGGGGGGCTTCCCTACGAGCAGTACTTC. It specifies CTSSQIQLLSGGLPYEQYF.

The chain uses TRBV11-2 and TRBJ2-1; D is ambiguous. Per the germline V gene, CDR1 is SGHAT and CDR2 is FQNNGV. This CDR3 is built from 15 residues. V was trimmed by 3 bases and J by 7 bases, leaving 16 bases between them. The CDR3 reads CASSLGSGFGNEQFF. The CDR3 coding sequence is TGTGCCAGCAGCTTGGGGTCTGGGTTCGGGAATGAGCAGTTCTTC.

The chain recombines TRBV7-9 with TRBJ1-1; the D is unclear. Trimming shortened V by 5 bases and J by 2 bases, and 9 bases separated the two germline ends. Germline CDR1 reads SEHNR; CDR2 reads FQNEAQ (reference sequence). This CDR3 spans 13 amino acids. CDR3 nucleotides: TGTGCCAGCAGCCCCTATCTTAACACTGAAGCTTTCTTT. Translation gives CASSPYLNTEAFF. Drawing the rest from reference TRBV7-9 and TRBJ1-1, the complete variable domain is DTGVSQNPRHKITKRGQNVTFRCDPISEHNRLYWYRQTLGQGPEFLTYFQNEAQLEKSRLLSDRFSAERPKGSFSTLEIQRTEQGDSAMYLCASSPYLNTEAFFGQGTRLTVV.

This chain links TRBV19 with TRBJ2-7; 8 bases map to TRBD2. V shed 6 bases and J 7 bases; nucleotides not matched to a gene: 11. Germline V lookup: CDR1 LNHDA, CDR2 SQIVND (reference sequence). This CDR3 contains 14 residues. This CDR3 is CASSTPAGVEEQYF. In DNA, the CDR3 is TGTGCCAGTAGCACCCCAGCGGGGGTCGAGGAGCAGTACTTC.

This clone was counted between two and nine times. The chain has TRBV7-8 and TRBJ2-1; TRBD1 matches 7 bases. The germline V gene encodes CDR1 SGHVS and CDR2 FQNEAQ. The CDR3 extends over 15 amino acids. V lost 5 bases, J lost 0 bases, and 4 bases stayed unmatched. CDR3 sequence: CASSLQGSSYNEQFF. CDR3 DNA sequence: TGTGCCAGCAGCCTACAGGGGAGCTCCTACAATGAGCAGTTCTTC.

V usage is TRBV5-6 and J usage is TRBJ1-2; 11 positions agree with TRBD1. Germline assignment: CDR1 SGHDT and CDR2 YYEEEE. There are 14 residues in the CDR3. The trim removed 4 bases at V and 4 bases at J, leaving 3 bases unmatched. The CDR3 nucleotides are TGTGCCAGCAGCCTAGGACAGGGGGCCTATGGCTACACCTTC. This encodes CASSLGQGAYGYTF.

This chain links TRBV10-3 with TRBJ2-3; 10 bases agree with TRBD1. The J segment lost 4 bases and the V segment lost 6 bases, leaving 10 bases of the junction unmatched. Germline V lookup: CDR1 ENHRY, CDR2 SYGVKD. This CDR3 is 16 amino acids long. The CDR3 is CAIRDSGTGVPDTQYF. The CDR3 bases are TGTGCCATCAGGGACTCCGGGACAGGGGTGCCAGATACGCAGTATTTT.